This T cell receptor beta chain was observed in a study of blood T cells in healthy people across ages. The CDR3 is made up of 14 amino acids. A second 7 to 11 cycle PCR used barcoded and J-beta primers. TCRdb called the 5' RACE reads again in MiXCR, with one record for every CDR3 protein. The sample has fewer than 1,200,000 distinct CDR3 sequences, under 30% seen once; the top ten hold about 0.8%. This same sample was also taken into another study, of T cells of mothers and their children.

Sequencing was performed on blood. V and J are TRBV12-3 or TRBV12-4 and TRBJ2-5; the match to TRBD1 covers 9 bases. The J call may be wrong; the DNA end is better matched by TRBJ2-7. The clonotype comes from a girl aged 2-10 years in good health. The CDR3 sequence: CASSNQDRGHEQYF. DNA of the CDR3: TGTGCCAGCAGCAACCAGGACAGGGGCCACGAGCAGTACTTC.